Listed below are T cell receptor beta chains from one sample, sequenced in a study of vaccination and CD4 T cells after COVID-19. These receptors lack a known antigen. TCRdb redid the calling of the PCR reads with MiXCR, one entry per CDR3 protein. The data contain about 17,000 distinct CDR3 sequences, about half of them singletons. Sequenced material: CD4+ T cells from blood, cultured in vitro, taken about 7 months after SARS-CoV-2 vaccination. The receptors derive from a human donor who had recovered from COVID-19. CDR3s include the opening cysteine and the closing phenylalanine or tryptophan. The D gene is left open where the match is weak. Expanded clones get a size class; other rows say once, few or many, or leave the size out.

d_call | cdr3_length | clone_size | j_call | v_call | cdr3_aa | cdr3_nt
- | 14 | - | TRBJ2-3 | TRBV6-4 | CASSWDSRWDTQYF | TGTGCCAGCAGTTGGGACTCCCGCTGGGATACGCAGTATTTT
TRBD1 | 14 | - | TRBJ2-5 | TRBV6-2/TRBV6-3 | CASSLTGVRETQYF | TGTGCCAGCAGTTTAACAGGGGTCCGGGAGACCCAGTACTTC
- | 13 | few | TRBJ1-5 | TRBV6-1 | CASSAGSNQPQHF | TGTGCCAGCAGCGCCGGGAGCAATCAGCCCCAGCATTTT
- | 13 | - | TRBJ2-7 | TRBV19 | CASNKDGTYEQYF | TGTGCCAGTAACAAAGACGGGACCTACGAGCAGTACTTC
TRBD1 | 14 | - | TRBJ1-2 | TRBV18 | CASSPAGGFYGYTF | TGTGCCAGCTCACCGGCAGGGGGCTTCTATGGCTACACCTTC
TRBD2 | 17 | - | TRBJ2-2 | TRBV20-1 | CSASRLAGGSNTGELFF | TGCAGTGCTAGTAGACTAGCGGGAGGGTCGAACACCGGGGAGCTGTTTTTT
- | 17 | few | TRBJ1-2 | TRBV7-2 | CASSLTPGLEGTSGYTF | TGTGCCAGCAGCTTAACACCCGGGTTGGAGGGGACATCTGGCTACACCTTC
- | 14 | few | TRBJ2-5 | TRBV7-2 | CASSLVAAAETQYF | TGTGCCAGCAGCTTAGTTGCGGCAGCGGAGACCCAGTACTTC
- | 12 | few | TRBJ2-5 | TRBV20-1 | CSASPRGETQYF | TGCAGTGCTAGCCCCCGGGGGGAGACCCAGTACTTC
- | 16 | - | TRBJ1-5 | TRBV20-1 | CSARDIREGGNQPQHF | TGCAGTGCTAGAGATATTAGGGAGGGAGGGAATCAGCCCCAGCATTTT
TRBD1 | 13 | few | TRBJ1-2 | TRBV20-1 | CSAGQGRNYGYTF | TGCAGTGCTGGACAGGGGAGGAACTATGGCTACACCTTC
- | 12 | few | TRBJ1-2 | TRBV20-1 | CSARDTPYGYTF | TGCAGTGCTAGAGATACCCCGTATGGCTACACCTTC
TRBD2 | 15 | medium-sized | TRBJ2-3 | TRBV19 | CASSYPSGSSDTQYF | TGTGCCAGTAGTTACCCTAGCGGGAGCTCAGATACGCAGTATTTT
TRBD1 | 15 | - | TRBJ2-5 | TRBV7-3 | CASSLGDREKETQYF | TGTGCCAGCAGCTTAGGGGACAGGGAGAAAGAGACCCAGTACTTC
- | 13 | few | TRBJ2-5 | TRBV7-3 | CASSRGRGETQYF | TGTGCCAGCAGCCGGGGACGGGGAGAGACCCAGTACTTC
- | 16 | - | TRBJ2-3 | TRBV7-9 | CASSPSGGLSTDTQYF | TGTGCCAGCAGCCCCTCCGGGGGGCTGAGCACAGATACGCAGTATTTT
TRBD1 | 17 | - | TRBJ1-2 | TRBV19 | CASSLTQRRQGINGYTF | TGTGCCAGTAGTCTTACTCAACGGCGACAGGGGATTAATGGCTACACCTTC
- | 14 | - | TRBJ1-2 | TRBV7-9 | CASSLGGTTLDSNF | TGTGCCAGCAGCCTAGGGGGGACAACACTGGACAGCAACTTC
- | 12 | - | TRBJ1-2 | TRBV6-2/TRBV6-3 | CASSYRESGYTF | TGTGCCAGCTCCTACAGGGAGAGTGGCTACACCTTC
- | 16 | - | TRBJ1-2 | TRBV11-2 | CASSLDFRGQGYGYTF | TGTGCCAGCAGCTTAGATTTCAGAGGGCAGGGCTATGGCTACACCTTC
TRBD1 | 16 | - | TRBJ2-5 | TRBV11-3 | CASSPLGGQGQETQYF | TGTGCCAGCAGCCCATTAGGGGGACAGGGCCAAGAGACCCAGTACTTC
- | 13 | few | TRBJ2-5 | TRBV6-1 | CASSEDRQETQYF | TGTGCCAGCAGTGAGGACAGACAAGAGACCCAGTACTTC
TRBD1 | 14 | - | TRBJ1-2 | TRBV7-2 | CASTKQGREGGYTF | TGTGCCAGCACCAAACAGGGGCGGGAGGGTGGCTACACCTTC
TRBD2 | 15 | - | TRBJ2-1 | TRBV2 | CASRVSGRALDEQFF | TGTGCCAGCAGGGTTAGCGGGAGGGCTCTGGATGAGCAGTTCTTC
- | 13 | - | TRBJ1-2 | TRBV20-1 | CSAMTGTNYGYTF | TGCAGTGCTATGACAGGAACTAACTATGGCTACACCTTC
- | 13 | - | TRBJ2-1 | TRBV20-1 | CSAWDRGIDEQFF | TGCAGTGCGTGGGACCGAGGGATCGATGAGCAGTTCTTC
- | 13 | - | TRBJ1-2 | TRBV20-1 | CSAGHPAGAGYTF | TGCAGTGCTGGCCACCCCGCGGGGGCTGGCTACACCTTC
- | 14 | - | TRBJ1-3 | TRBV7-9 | CASSLGRDRNTIYF | TGTGCCAGCAGCTTGGGCCGGGACCGAAACACCATATATTTT
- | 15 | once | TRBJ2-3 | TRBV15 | CATTFLGPHTDTQYF | TGTGCCACCACCTTTCTAGGCCCCCACACAGATACGCAGTATTTT
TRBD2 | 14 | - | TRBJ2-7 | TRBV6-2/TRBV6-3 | CASRAGGAPYEQYF | TGTGCCAGCAGAGCGGGGGGGGCCCCCTACGAGCAGTACTTC
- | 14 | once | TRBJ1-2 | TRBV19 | CASSDQDSYYGYTF | TGTGCCAGTAGCGACCAAGACAGCTACTATGGCTACACCTTC
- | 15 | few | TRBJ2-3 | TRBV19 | CASSIGTLISDTQYF | TGTGCCAGTAGTATCGGGACACTGATCTCAGATACGCAGTATTTT
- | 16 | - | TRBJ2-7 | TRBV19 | CASSIDRYRLYYEQYF | TGTGCCAGTAGTATAGATCGGTACAGACTCTACTACGAGCAGTACTTC
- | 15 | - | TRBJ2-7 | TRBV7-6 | CASSLGGGQTYEQYF | TGTGCCAGCAGCTTAGGTGGAGGACAGACCTACGAGCAGTACTTC
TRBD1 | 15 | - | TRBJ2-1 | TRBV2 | CASTQGAVSYNEQFF | TGTGCCAGCACCCAGGGGGCGGTCTCCTACAATGAGCAGTTCTTC
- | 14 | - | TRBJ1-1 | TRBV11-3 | CASSQDPGGAEAFF | TGTGCCAGCAGCCAAGACCCGGGAGGGGCTGAAGCTTTCTTT
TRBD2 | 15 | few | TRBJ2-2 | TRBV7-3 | CASSLTGLASGELFF | TGTGCCAGCAGCTTAACGGGACTAGCCTCGGGGGAGCTGTTTTTT
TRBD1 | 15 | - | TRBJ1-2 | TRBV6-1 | CASGLTGTPNYGYTF | TGTGCCAGCGGATTGACAGGGACTCCTAACTATGGCTACACCTTC
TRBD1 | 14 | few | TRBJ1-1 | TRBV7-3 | CASSLQGRYTEAFF | TGTGCCAGCAGCCTACAGGGGCGGTACACTGAAGCTTTCTTT
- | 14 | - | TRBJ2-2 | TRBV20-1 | CSARGVGGDGELFF | TGCAGTGCTAGAGGCGTAGGGGGGGACGGGGAGCTGTTTTTT
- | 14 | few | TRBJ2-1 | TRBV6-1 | CASSTSWGSGEQFF | TGTGCCAGCAGTACCTCTTGGGGGAGCGGTGAGCAGTTCTTC
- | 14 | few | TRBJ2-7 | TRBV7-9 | CASSLHWGSYEQYF | TGTGCCAGCAGCTTACATTGGGGCTCCTACGAGCAGTACTTC
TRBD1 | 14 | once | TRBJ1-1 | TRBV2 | CASDRGRMNTEAFF | TGTGCCAGCGACAGGGGGCGGATGAACACTGAAGCTTTCTTT
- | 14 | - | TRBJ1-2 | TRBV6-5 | CASRYEVGDYGYTF | TGTGCCAGCAGGTACGAGGTGGGGGACTATGGCTACACCTTC
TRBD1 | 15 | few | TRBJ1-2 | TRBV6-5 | CASSYSSGGDYGYTF | TGTGCCAGCAGTTACTCGTCAGGGGGAGACTATGGCTACACCTTC
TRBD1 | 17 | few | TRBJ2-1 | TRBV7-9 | CASSLGSRDRVFNEQFF | TGTGCCAGCAGCTTAGGAAGTAGGGACAGGGTCTTCAATGAGCAGTTCTTC
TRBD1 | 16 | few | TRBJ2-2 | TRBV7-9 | CASSGRKGQGSGELFF | TGTGCCAGCAGCGGTCGTAAGGGACAGGGATCCGGGGAGCTGTTTTTT
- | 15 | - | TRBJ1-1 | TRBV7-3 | CASSLSQGPNTKAFF | TGTGCCAGCAGCTTAAGTCAGGGACCCAACACTAAAGCTTTCTTT
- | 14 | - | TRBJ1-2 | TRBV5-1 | CASSPGAGSYGYTF | TGCGCCAGCAGCCCCGGAGCAGGGAGCTATGGCTACACCTTC
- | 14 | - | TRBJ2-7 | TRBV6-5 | CASSSHGLEREQYF | TGTGCCAGCAGTTCCCACGGGTTGGAACGCGAGCAGTACTTC
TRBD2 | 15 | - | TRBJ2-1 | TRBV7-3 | CASSMGLAGGNEQFF | TGTGCCAGCAGCATGGGACTAGCGGGGGGGAATGAGCAGTTCTTC
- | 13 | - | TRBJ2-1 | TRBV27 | CASSIKQGSEQFF | TGTGCCAGCAGTATCAAACAGGGTTCTGAGCAGTTCTTC
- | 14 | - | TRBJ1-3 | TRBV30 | CAWSVPPQRNTIYF | TGTGCCTGGAGTGTACCGCCACAGCGAAACACCATATATTTT
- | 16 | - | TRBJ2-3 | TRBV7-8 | CASSRRLSLSTDTQYF | TGTGCCAGCAGCCGACGACTTAGCCTTAGCACAGATACGCAGTATTTT
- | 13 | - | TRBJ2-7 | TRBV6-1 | CASSGNGPYEQYF | TGTGCCAGCAGTGGAAACGGGCCCTACGAGCAGTACTTC
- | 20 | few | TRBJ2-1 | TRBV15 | CATSRDGWGKGVSSYNEQFF | TGTGCCACCAGCAGAGATGGTTGGGGCAAGGGGGTATCCTCCTACAATGAGCAGTTCTTC
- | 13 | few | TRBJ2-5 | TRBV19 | CASSMGVSETQYF | TGTGCCAGTAGTATGGGGGTATCCGAGACCCAGTACTTC
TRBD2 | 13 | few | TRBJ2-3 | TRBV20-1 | CSGLAELTDTQYF | TGCAGTGGACTAGCGGAACTCACAGATACGCAGTATTTT
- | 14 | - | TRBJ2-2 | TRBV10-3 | CAISETYNTGELFF | TGTGCCATCAGTGAGACTTACAACACCGGGGAGCTGTTTTTT
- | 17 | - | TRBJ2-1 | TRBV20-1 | CSARLGASVLRGNEQFF | TGCAGTGCTAGGCTCGGGGCTAGCGTCCTTCGGGGCAATGAGCAGTTCTTC